The clone carrying this TCR beta chain was found once. These data originate in a study of blood T cell repertoires in COVID-19. Study-level background: Samples taken during acute and convalescent COVID-19 were collected in the United States, Italy and Spain. Sample material is recorded as cDNA or gDNA derived from T cells, B-cell-depleted T cells, or PBMCs.

The germline gives CDR1 SGDLS, CDR2 YYNGEE. CDR3 length: 13 amino acids. The germline V and J ends were trimmed by 6 bases and 8 bases, with 17 bases remaining between them. In the original processing: Amplified reference gene primers provided the basis for estimating nucleated cell counts. This table comes from immunoSEQ multiplex PCR, and its TCRdb copy is limited to in-frame clones, with some not included. D and trimming come from the DNA, and the V and J calls and clone size come from that table. The table has 55,000 to 65,000 clones, approximately 84% seen once. Sequenced material: peripheral blood. This clonotype was obtained from a man aged 55 to 69 with acute or convalescent COVID-19. The gene calls are TRBV9 and TRBJ1-1, with D unresolved. As DNA, the CDR3 is TGTGCCAGCACTCCGGTGGGAGGAAAGGAAGCTTTCTTT. Protein product: CASTPVGGKEAFF.